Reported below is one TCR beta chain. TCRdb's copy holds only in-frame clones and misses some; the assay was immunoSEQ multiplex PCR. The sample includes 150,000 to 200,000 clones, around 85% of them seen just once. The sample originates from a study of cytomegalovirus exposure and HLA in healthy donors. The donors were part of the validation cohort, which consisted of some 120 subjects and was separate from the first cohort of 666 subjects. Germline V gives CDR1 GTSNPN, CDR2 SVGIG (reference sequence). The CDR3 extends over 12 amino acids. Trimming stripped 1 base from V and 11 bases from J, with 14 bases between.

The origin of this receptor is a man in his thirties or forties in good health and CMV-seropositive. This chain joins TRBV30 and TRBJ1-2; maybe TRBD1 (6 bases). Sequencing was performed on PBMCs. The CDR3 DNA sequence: TGTGCCTGGAGTGAACGGGACACCCCTTACACCTTC. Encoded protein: CAWSERDTPYTF. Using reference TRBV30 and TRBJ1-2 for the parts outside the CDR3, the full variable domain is SQTIHQWPATLVQPVGSPLSLECTVEGTSNPNLYWYRQAAGRGLQLLFYSVGIGQISSEVPQNLSASRPQDRQFILSSKKLLLSDSGFYLCAWSERDTPYTFGSGTRLTVV.